The T cell receptor (beta chain) described here comes from a study of blood T cell repertoires in COVID-19. Study in general: Samples came from the United States, Italy and Spain, spanning acute and convalescent COVID-19.

Study processing details: Amplified reference gene primers provided the basis for estimating nucleated cell counts. The assay was immunoSEQ multiplex PCR, and TCRdb's table has in-frame clones only and misses some. For V, J and clone size, that table is used; D and trimming come from the DNA. The repertoire holds 150,000 to 200,000 clones, with about 90% as singletons. Germline V gene data show CDR1 as SGHRS and CDR2 as YFSETQ. The CDR3 extends over 13 amino acids. The V segment lost 2 bases and the J segment 3 bases; nucleotides outside the gene matches: 2. This TCR was recovered from a human donor with acute COVID-19. The donor label of this sample is uncertain. The chain has TRBV5-1 and TRBJ2-7; 7 nucleotides agree with TRBD1. The specimen sequenced was PBMCs or T cells enriched from blood (not recorded which). CDR3 nucleotides: TGCGCCAGCAGCTTACGGACAGGCTACGAGCAGTACTTC. Its translation is CASSLRTGYEQYF.